What follows are 14 T cell receptor beta chains derived from one specimen sequenced in a study of blood T cells in healthy people across ages. A second roughly 6 to 12 cycle PCR used barcoded and J-beta primers. TCRdb ran MiXCR on the 5' RACE reads and lists one entry per CDR3 protein. The sample yields some 1.4 million distinct CDR3 sequences, roughly 40% seen once. The sequenced sample was blood. The receptors were sampled from a woman aged 18-35 years in good health.

V gene TRBV19 combines with J gene TRBJ2-3, with no clear D. CDR3 length equals 14 residues. Trimming removed 5 bases at V and 4 bases at J, with 13 bases between. CDR1 is LNHDA and CDR2 is SQIVND in the germline V gene (reference sequence). DNA for the CDR3: TGTGCCAGTAGTCCGCGCGGAAAGGCAGATACGCAGTATTTT. Translated, it gives CASSPRGKADTQYF.

V and J are TRBV12-3 or TRBV12-4 and TRBJ1-2, with 7 bases lining up with TRBD1. The CDR3 runs 15 residues. V was pared by 4 bases and J by 0 bases, with 5 bases of the junction left unmatched. The chain's CDR3 is CASSYRDRANYGYTF. CDR3 coding DNA: TGTGCCAGCAGTTACCGGGACAGAGCTAACTATGGCTACACCTTC.

In DNA, the CDR3 is TGCAGTGCTGGCCGGACAGGGCCCTACGAGCAGTACTTC. It is translated as CSAGRTGPYEQYF. J is TRBJ2-7 and V is TRBV20-1, with 8 positions matching TRBD1. V shed 5 bases and J 2 bases; nucleotides not matched to a gene: 5. This CDR3 has 13 residues. Germline assignment: CDR1 DFQATT and CDR2 SNEGSKA (reference sequence).

The CDR3 region is CASSLGSSLYGYTF. CDR3 DNA: TGTGCCAGCAGTTTAGGGTCCTCACTCTATGGCTACACCTTC. The chain uses TRBV12-3 or TRBV12-4 and TRBJ1-2; the D is unclear. The CDR3 has 14 residues. Deletions cut 1 base from V and 4 bases from J, with 10 bases between.

The V call is TRBV3-1, the J call TRBJ1-4; 12 bases fit TRBD1. The CDR3 has 15 residues. CDR1 and CDR2 from the germline V gene are LGHDT and YNNKEL (reference sequence). V gave up 2 bases and J gave up 9 bases; unmatched junction bases: 4. DNA for the CDR3: TGTGCCAGCAGCCAAAGGGGACAGGGGGCGCAAAAACTGTTTTTT. As protein: CASSQRGQGAQKLFF.

The sample holds a few counts of this clonotype. V and J are TRBV7-9 and TRBJ2-2; 12 nucleotides align to TRBD2. The CDR3 has 15 amino acids. Unmatched junction bases numbered 1, after V lost 6 bases and J lost 2 bases. CDR1 and CDR2 (germline): SEHNR, FQNEAQ (reference sequence). Here the CDR3 DNA reads TGTGCCAGCAGACTAGCGGGGGGTAACACCGGGGAGCTGTTTTTT. This codes for CASRLAGGNTGELFF.

Comments on this clonotype: Compared with germline, one end of the junction differs, possibly owing to a read error. This chain uses TRBV7-3 with TRBJ2-3, with D uncertain. Germline V gene data show CDR1 as SGHTA and CDR2 as FQGTGA. The CDR3 sequence is 12 residues long. The CDR3 protein is CPSSLSVDTQYF. Written as DNA, the CDR3 is TGTCCCAGCAGCTTATCCGTAGATACGCAGTATTTT.

At least ten counts were recorded for this clonotype. The V gene is TRBV7-2, the J gene TRBJ2-1, with D possibly TRBD1 on 6 matching bases. Germline lookup yields CDR1 SGHTA and CDR2 FQGNSA. Between the trimmed V and J ends, which lost 3 bases and 5 bases, there was a span of 8 bases. The CDR3 is 13 amino acids. CDR3 amino acids: CASSFNRDNEQFF. In nucleotides, the CDR3 is TGTGCCAGCAGCTTCAACAGGGACAATGAGCAGTTCTTC.

The chain combines TRBV7-3 with TRBJ2-1; 13 nucleotides agree with TRBD2. J was trimmed by 8 bases and V by 2 bases; bases with no gene match: 12. Germline CDR1 reads SGHTA; CDR2 reads FQGTGA. CDR3 length: 18 amino acids. The CDR3 here is CASSLRDTSGGAIYEQFF. DNA for the CDR3: TGTGCCAGCAGCTTACGAGACACTAGCGGGGGGGCCATATATGAGCAGTTCTTC.

This clonotype was observed a few times. The chain combines TRBV6-5 with TRBJ2-5, with D perhaps given as TRBD1 or TRBD2 (5 bases each). The DNA matches TRBJ2-7 better at its end, which makes the J call doubtful. The CDR3 spans 13 residues. Per germline, CDR1 MNHEY and CDR2 SVGAGI. CDR3 residues: CATRETLSYEQYF. The CDR3 DNA reads as TGTGCCACCAGGGAGACCCTCTCCTACGAGCAGTACTTC.

The gene calls are TRBV6-6 and TRBJ1-5; tentatively, D is TRBD1 (6 bases). Germline loops: CDR1 MNHNY, CDR2 SVGAGI (reference sequence). V shed 5 bases and J shed 0 bases, with 17 bases lying between them. This CDR3 spans 17 amino acids. CDR3: CASSDYQGFSSNQPQHF. CDR3 DNA: TGTGCCAGCAGTGACTATCAGGGGTTCTCTAGCAATCAGCCCCAGCATTTT.

This rearrangement joins TRBV4-2 to TRBJ2-1; D may be TRBD2 (6 bases). The CDR3 has 18 amino acids. Germline CDR1 reads LGHNA; CDR2 reads YNFKEQ. V dropped 0 bases and J dropped 8 bases, with 23 bases sitting between them. CDR3 DNA sequence: TGTGCCAGCAGCCAAGACGGCCGTGGGGGAGGTCCAAAGGATGAGCAGTTCTTC. It codes for CASSQDGRGGGPKDEQFF.

V and J are TRBV4-1 and TRBJ2-4; no clear D. This CDR3 comprises 17 residues. Trimming shortened V by 2 bases and J by 7 bases, and 21 bases separated the two germline ends. The germline V gene encodes CDR1 MGHRA and CDR2 YSYEKL. The CDR3 nucleotides are TGCGCCAGCAGCCAACCAAAGGCCGGCCTCTCCCGCAACATTCAGTACTTC. It specifies CASSQPKAGLSRNIQYF.

The chain combines TRBV5-1 with TRBJ2-7; D gene ambiguous. This CDR3 has 15 residues. From germline, CDR1 is SGHRS and CDR2 YFSETQ. Trimming cost V 3 bases and J 0 bases, with 13 bases left between them. Here the CDR3 DNA reads TGCGCCAGCAGCTCTTATCCTGGTAGCTCCTACGAGCAGTACTTC. Protein: CASSSYPGSSYEQYF.